The count of the clone carrying this T cell receptor beta chain is one. Germline CDR1 and CDR2: SGHTA and FQGNSA. The CDR3 covers 14 residues. Trimming pared 1 base from V and 5 bases from J, leaving 12 bases between. This entry belongs to a study of blood T cell repertoires in COVID-19. TCRdb keeps only in-frame clones here, not all; method: immunoSEQ multiplex PCR. The table lists 120,000 to 150,000 clones, 84% of them singletons. Participant-given clinical history determined each cohort assignment. The chain is built from TRBV7-2 and TRBJ2-7, with D tentatively TRBD2 (7 bases). This TCR was sampled from a middle-aged man with acute COVID-19. Sequencing was done on a sample of PBMCs or T cells enriched from blood (not recorded which). CDR3 in amino acids: CASSLEGGLDEQYF. CDR3 nucleotide sequence: TGTGCCAGCAGCTTAGAGGGGGGGCTCGACGAGCAGTACTTC.